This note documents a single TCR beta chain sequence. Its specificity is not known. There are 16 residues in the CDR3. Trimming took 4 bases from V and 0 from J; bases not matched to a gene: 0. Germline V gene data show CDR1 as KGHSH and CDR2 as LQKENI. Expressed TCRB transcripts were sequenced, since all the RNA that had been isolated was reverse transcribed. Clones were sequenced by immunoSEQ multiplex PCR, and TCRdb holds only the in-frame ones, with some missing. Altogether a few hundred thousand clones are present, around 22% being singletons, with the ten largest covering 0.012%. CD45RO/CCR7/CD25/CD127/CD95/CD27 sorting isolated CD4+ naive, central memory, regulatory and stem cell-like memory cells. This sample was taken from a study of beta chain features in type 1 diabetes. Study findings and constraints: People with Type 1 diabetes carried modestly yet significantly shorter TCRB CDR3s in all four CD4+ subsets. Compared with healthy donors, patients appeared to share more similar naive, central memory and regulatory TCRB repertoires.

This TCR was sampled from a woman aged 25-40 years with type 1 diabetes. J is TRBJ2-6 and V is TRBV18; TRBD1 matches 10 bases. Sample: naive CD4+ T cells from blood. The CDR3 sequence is CASSRTGGSGANVLTF. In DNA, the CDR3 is TGTGCCAGCTCACGGACAGGGGGCTCTGGGGCCAACGTCCTGACTTTC.